The rows below give T cell receptor beta chains drawn from one sample of a study of T cell changes during pregnancy in multiple sclerosis. Produced via immunoSEQ multiplex PCR; TCRdb's table is partial and in-frame only. The sample carries 58,000 or so clones, just over 90% recorded once. The sample in question was peripheral blood, obtained in the first trimester of pregnancy. These receptors all stem from a female donor in good health, enrolled as a control in a pregnancy study. Both conserved end residues are part of each CDR3. A D gene is named only where the DNA matches it firmly. The listing skips clone size in some rows; elsewhere it reads once, few, many or a size class.

V: TRBV27; J: TRBJ2-2; D: .; size: .; DNA: TGTGCCAGCAGTTTATTCCCACAGAACACCGGGGAGCTGTTTTTT; CDR3: CASSLFPQNTGELFF
V: TRBV30; J: TRBJ1-4; D: TRBD1; size: .; DNA: TGTGCCTGGAGCACACAGGGGGGCGAAAAACTGTTTTTT; CDR3: CAWSTQGGEKLFF
V: TRBV4-1; J: TRBJ1-2; D: .; size: .; DNA: TGCGCCAGCAGCCAAGGGCCCAGTGGCATGATAAAATATGGCTACACCTTC; CDR3: CASSQGPSGMIKYGYTF
V: TRBV6-5; J: TRBJ1-1; D: TRBD1; size: .; DNA: TGTGCCAGCAGTGACAGGGCTAGAGCTTTCTTT; CDR3: CASSDRARAFF
V: TRBV4-1; J: TRBJ2-5; D: TRBD2; size: once; DNA: TGCGCCAGCAGCCCGCGGGAGTACCAAGAGACCCAGTACTTC; CDR3: CASSPREYQETQYF
V: TRBV7-9; J: TRBJ1-2; D: .; size: .; DNA: TGTGCCAGCAGCTTAGCGGCAGACTATGGCTACACCTTC; CDR3: CASSLAADYGYTF
V: TRBV14; J: TRBJ2-1; D: TRBD2; size: .; DNA: TGTGCCAGCAGTACCATAGCGGGAGGGCCGAGGGCATACAATGAGCAGTTCTTC; CDR3: CASSTIAGGPRAYNEQFF
V: TRBV5-6; J: TRBJ2-5; D: TRBD1; size: .; DNA: TGTGCCAGCAGCTTTGACAGGGGAATCGGAGAGACCCAGTACTTC; CDR3: CASSFDRGIGETQYF
V: TRBV9; J: TRBJ2-1; D: .; size: .; DNA: TGTGCCAGCAGCTCCAGAACCCTTGCGGGCCGCGGGAACAATGAGCAGTTCTTC; CDR3: CASSSRTLAGRGNNEQFF
V: TRBV28; J: TRBJ1-5; D: .; size: .; DNA: TGTGCCAGCAGTTCCCCAGGGTTGCAGCCCCAGCATTTT; CDR3: CASSSPGLQPQHF
V: TRBV28; J: TRBJ2-3; D: TRBD2; size: .; DNA: TGTGCCAGCGAGCGGGGCTCCACAGATACGCAGTATTTT; CDR3: CASERGSTDTQYF
V: TRBV5-4; J: TRBJ2-2; D: TRBD2; size: .; DNA: TGTGCCAGCAGCTTAGCTAGCGGGGGTCGAGGGAGGGAGCTGTTTTTT; CDR3: CASSLASGGRGRELFF
V: TRBV14; J: TRBJ2-3; D: .; size: .; DNA: TGTGCCAGCAGCCAAGAGTGGCCTGGCACAGATACGCAGTATTTT; CDR3: CASSQEWPGTDTQYF
V: TRBV5-6; J: TRBJ2-7; D: TRBD1; size: .; DNA: TGTGCCAGCAGCTTTATTGGGACAGGGAAATACGAGCAGTACTTC; CDR3: CASSFIGTGKYEQYF
V: TRBV6-5; J: TRBJ2-5; D: TRBD2; size: once; DNA: TGTGCCAGCAGGTCTAGCGGGGGGGAAGAGACCCAGTACTTC; CDR3: CASRSSGGEETQYF
V: TRBV5-1; J: TRBJ2-7; D: .; size: few; DNA: TGCGCCAGCAGCTTGGGCAGAAACTACGAGCAGTACTTC; CDR3: CASSLGRNYEQYF
V: TRBV2; J: TRBJ1-4; D: .; size: .; DNA: TGTGCCAGCACCATACTTAGAAATGAAAAACTGTTTTTT; CDR3: CASTILRNEKLFF
V: TRBV19; J: TRBJ2-3; D: .; size: .; DNA: TGTGCCAGTAGTATATCAGGGTGGGATACGCAGTATTTT; CDR3: CASSISGWDTQYF
V: TRBV30; J: TRBJ1-5; D: TRBD1; size: .; DNA: TGTGCCTGGCGTACCTCCGGGACAGGGTCAACGCCCCAGCATTTT; CDR3: CAWRTSGTGSTPQHF
V: TRBV15; J: TRBJ2-7; D: TRBD1; size: .; DNA: TGTGCCACCAGTGGGACAGGGGCATACGAGCAGTACTTC; CDR3: CATSGTGAYEQYF
V: TRBV15; J: TRBJ2-2; D: .; size: .; DNA: TGTGCCACCAGCGCCGGGAACACCGGGGAGCTGTTTTTT; CDR3: CATSAGNTGELFF
V: TRBV11-3; J: TRBJ2-1; D: TRBD2; size: .; DNA: TGTGCCAGCAGCTCCACCGGGACTAGCGAGGGGACTGAGCAGTTCTTC; CDR3: CASSSTGTSEGTEQFF
V: TRBV7-6; J: TRBJ2-5; D: .; size: .; DNA: TGTGCCAGCAGCCCCAGGGGAGAGACCCAGTACTTC; CDR3: CASSPRGETQYF
V: TRBV6-1; J: TRBJ2-5; D: TRBD2; size: .; DNA: TGTGCCAGCAGTCGGCTTAGCGGGTCTCAAGAGACCCAGTACTTC; CDR3: CASSRLSGSQETQYF
V: TRBV27; J: TRBJ1-5; D: .; size: .; DNA: TGTGCCAGCAGTCCCTGGACAGACAATCAGCCCCAGCATTTT; CDR3: CASSPWTDNQPQHF
V: TRBV11-2; J: TRBJ2-7; D: TRBD2; size: .; DNA: TGTGCCAGCAGCACAACTAGCGGGGGCCACTACGAGCAGTACTTC; CDR3: CASSTTSGGHYEQYF
V: TRBV7-2; J: TRBJ1-5; D: TRBD1; size: once; DNA: TGTGCCAGCAGCTTAGCGGGGACAGGTCGGGGTCAGCCCCAGCATTTT; CDR3: CASSLAGTGRGQPQHF
V: TRBV6-1; J: TRBJ2-7; D: TRBD1; size: few; DNA: TGTGCCAGCAGTGAGGGGACAGGGAATTCTGGCGAGCAGTACTTC; CDR3: CASSEGTGNSGEQYF
V: TRBV13; J: TRBJ1-1; D: .; size: .; DNA: TGTGCCAGCAGCGGAGAGAACACTGAAGCTTTCTTT; CDR3: CASSGENTEAFF
V: TRBV7-7; J: TRBJ2-1; D: TRBD2; size: .; DNA: TGTGCTAGCAGCTGCCTAGGGACTAGCAGCAATGAGCAGTTCTTC; CDR3: CASSCLGTSSNEQFF
V: TRBV18; J: TRBJ1-3; D: .; size: .; DNA: TGTGCCAGCTCACCTCGGTCAGCAACAGGCCACTCTGGAAACACCATATATTTT; CDR3: CASSPRSATGHSGNTIYF
V: TRBV6-5; J: TRBJ2-4; D: TRBD2; size: .; DNA: TGTGCCAGCAGTCTTAGCGGGGGGGACATTCAGTACTTC; CDR3: CASSLSGGDIQYF
V: TRBV23-1; J: TRBJ1-1; D: TRBD1; size: .; DNA: TGCGCCAGCAACCGGGACAGGGACTTCGTACGGACTGAAGCTTTCTTT; CDR3: CASNRDRDFVRTEAFF
V: TRBV1; J: TRBJ2-1; D: .; size: .; DNA: TGCACCAGCAGCCAAGTCCCGCCGTTGGTAGCGGGGGGTCCCGGTGAGCAGTTCTTC; CDR3: CTSSQVPPLVAGGPGEQFF
V: TRBV5-1; J: TRBJ2-1; D: TRBD2; size: .; DNA: TGCGCCAGCAGCCCAGCGGGGAGCTCCTACAATGAGCAGTTCTTC; CDR3: CASSPAGSSYNEQFF
V: TRBV4-1; J: TRBJ2-7; D: TRBD2; size: .; DNA: TGCGCCAGCAGCCATGTCAAGGGGGCGGGGGGGCTCAACGAGCAGTACTTC; CDR3: CASSHVKGAGGLNEQYF